This T cell receptor beta chain was recorded in a study of OX40 agonist ivuxolimab in advanced cancers. As for the study more broadly: Ivuxolimab was a fully human IgG2 agonistic monoclonal antibody targeting the costimulatory receptor OX40 (CD134). Prior anti-PD-1, anti-PD-L1 or anti-CTLA-4 therapy was permitted, and checkpoint inhibitors had been received by about 44% of dose-escalation patients. Partial responses occurred in three dose-escalation patients: two with cutaneous melanoma and one with hepatocellular carcinoma. Among the roughly 54 dose-escalation patients, some 20 had hepatocellular carcinoma, roughly 15 melanoma, 9 renal cell carcinoma and 9 head and neck cancer. Peripheral TCRbeta sequencing aimed to test whether ivuxolimab altered TCR sequence diversity and caused clonal T-cell expansion. In the dose-escalation cohort, approximately 83% of patients were male, and the mean age was around 65 years with a range of about 20 to 79. Intravenous ivuxolimab was administered to patients every 2 weeks at six dose levels: 0.01, 0.1, 0.3, 1.5, 3 and 10 mg/kg. The paper reports the monotherapy dose-escalation portion (N of about 54 patients) of the phase I ivuxolimab trial.

The trial excluded patients who had a history of autoimmune disease or were on systemic immunosuppression. Peripheral blood for TCR sequencing was drawn from every dose cohort at baseline, at cycle 4 day 1 and at cycle 7 day 1. Samples came from an open-label, multicenter, first-in-human phase I dose-escalation trial of ivuxolimab. Adults with locally advanced or metastatic melanoma, renal cell, hepatocellular, or head and neck squamous cell carcinoma were enrolled in the trial. Before TCR sequencing, CD4+ T cells and CD8+ T cells were sorted from peripheral blood as separate populations. Beyond this particular receptor, the publication reports: In the 0.1-3.0 mg/kg groups, partial responders had among the lowest normalized peripheral clonal expansion, particularly in CD8+ T cells. After ivuxolimab, more expanded clones were found on average in CD8+ T cells than in CD4+ T cells. The antigen specificity of the peripheral T cells that underwent clonal expansion was not determined. Low levels of normalized T-cell clonal expansion were also seen in some nonresponding patients. At doses from 0.1 to 3.0 mg/kg, clonal expansion was seen in both CD4+ and CD8+ blood T cells between baseline and week 6.

As regards this clone: Its cognate antigen has yet to be identified. Per-nucleotide qualities are absent, and no much larger clonotype sits a single base away.

Genomic DNA was extracted from sorted cells for sequencing of the TCRbeta CDR3 region. The immunoSEQ Assay was used for sequencing of TCRbeta CDR3 regions. TCRdb stores this immuneACCESS table with in-frame sequences only. Part of the clones is absent; in the studies checked, under half of the shortfall reflects unresolved V genes, and no reason is known for the rest. The table for this sample lists 60,000 or so clones; about 89% of them were counted only once. The top ten clonotypes cover about 5.1% of the sample. The sample in question was CD4+ or CD8+ T cells sorted from blood, obtained in a trial of the OX40 agonist ivuxolimab. The receptor was derived from an adult with an advanced solid tumor such as melanoma, head and neck, liver or kidney cancer.

The DNA is as follows: TGTGCCAGCAGTGTGTCGGGACTAGGGTACAATGAGCAGTTCTTC. It translates to CASSVSGLGYNEQFF. The V and J segments used are TRBV6-4 and TRBJ2-1, with TRBD2 matching 8 junction bases. Unmatched junction bases come to 6, with V trimmed by 4 bases and J by 4 bases. The germline V gene encodes CDR1 MRHNA and CDR2 SNTAGT. The CDR3 spans 15 residues, from the cysteine through the phenylalanine. Only the CDR3 DNA stays, 45 bases, in frame from base 1.